Following are 13 T cell receptor beta chains from one sample sequenced in a study of T-cell reconstitution after alpha-beta-depleted transplantation in children. Preparing the TCRbeta library involved the use of unique molecular identifiers. TCRdb re-called the PCR reads through MiXCR, storing one row per CDR3 protein. The sample carries roughly 300,000 distinct CDR3 sequences, around a tenth recorded once. The sample in question was peripheral blood, obtained 180 days after TCRalphabeta/CD19-depleted stem cell transplant. Receptors originate from a male patient aged 2 to 9 who had a stem cell transplant for chronic granulomatous disease, so the T cells may come from the graft donor.

This clonotype was counted many times. The chain joins TRBV7-2 to TRBJ2-1; TRBD1 aligns across 7 bases. CDR3 size: 17 residues. The J segment lost 6 bases and the V segment lost 5 bases, leaving 16 bases of the junction unmatched. Germline lookup yields CDR1 SGHTA and CDR2 FQGNSA. CDR3 bases: TGTGCCAGCAGCAAACAGGGGACCCGTCAATTGGGCAATGAGCAGTTCTTC. This codes for CASSKQGTRQLGNEQFF.

This clonotype was seen many times. The V call is TRBV4-1, the J call TRBJ2-1, with a possible D match to TRBD1 (6 bases). With 0 bases removed from V and 3 bases from J, the gap between germline ends came to 9 bases. The CDR3 runs to 15 residues. Per germline, CDR1 MGHRA and CDR2 YSYEKL. The CDR3 here is CASSQDTGNYNEQFF. In DNA, the CDR3 is TGCGCCAGCAGCCAAGATACAGGGAACTACAATGAGCAGTTCTTC.

The chain has TRBV12-3 or TRBV12-4 and TRBJ1-5; D remains ambiguous. V gave up 5 bases and J gave up 6 bases, with 8 bases separating them. The CDR3 consists of 12 residues. DNA for the CDR3: TGTGCCAGCAGTCAGGACCGTCAGCCCCAGCATTTT. Protein: CASSQDRQPQHF.

The chain is built from TRBV20-1 and TRBJ2-7; TRBD1 or TRBD2 may be the D gene (5 bases each). V shed 4 bases and J shed 3 bases, with 19 bases lying between them. CDR1 DFQATT and CDR2 SNEGSKA come from the germline V gene (reference sequence). This CDR3 region has 15 residues. This chain's CDR3 is CSANPRDGMHYEQYF. As DNA, the CDR3 is TGCAGTGCTAACCCCAGGGACGGTATGCACTACGAGCAGTACTTC.

In its sample, this clonotype was seen many times. This chain connects TRBV10-3 to TRBJ2-7; D remains ambiguous. The germline V and J ends were trimmed by 0 bases and 3 bases, with 6 bases remaining between them. Germline V gene lookup returns CDR1 ENHRY and CDR2 SYGVKD. CDR3 size: 13 residues. The CDR3 is CAISESWYYEQYF. The CDR3 DNA is TGTGCCATCAGTGAGTCATGGTACTACGAGCAGTACTTC.

This clonotype came up many times. The chain links TRBV6-2 or TRBV6-3 to TRBJ2-6; the D is unclear. Germline CDR1 is MNHEY and CDR2 is SVGEGT. CDR3 length: 15 residues. The V gene lost 8 bases and the J gene lost 1 base, with 12 bases spanning the gap. The CDR3 nucleotides are TGTGCCAGCCAACCCCGGTCATCTGGGGCCAACGTCCTGACTTTC. This gives the protein CASQPRSSGANVLTF.

This clonotype was observed at least ten times. The chain employs TRBV20-1 and TRBJ2-6; D not certain. V lost 1 base, J lost 4 bases, and 5 bases lay in between. CDR3 length: 13 amino acids. CDR1 DFQATT and CDR2 SNEGSKA come from the germline V gene (reference sequence). CDR3 sequence: CSARGMGANVLTF. CDR3 DNA: TGCAGTGCTAGAGGGATGGGGGCCAACGTCCTGACTTTC.

This clonotype was recorded many times. The chain is built from TRBV7-9 and TRBJ2-3, with 9 bases lining up with TRBD2. The CDR3 runs to 16 residues. Germline loops: CDR1 SEHNR, CDR2 FQNEAQ (reference sequence). The V segment lost 6 bases and the J segment 5 bases; nucleotides outside the gene matches: 12. The CDR3 loop reads CASSPRSGRPGDTQYF. As DNA, the CDR3 is TGTGCCAGCAGTCCCCGGAGCGGGAGGCCAGGAGATACGCAGTATTTT.

This clonotype was seen at least ten times. The J gene is TRBJ2-2, the V gene TRBV4-3; the D gene could be TRBD1 or TRBD2 (7 bases each). The CDR3 loop spans 18 amino acids. Germline V gives CDR1 LGHNA, CDR2 YSLEER. The V gene lost 4 bases and the J gene lost 5 bases, with 23 bases spanning the gap. The CDR3 reads CASSRRSGGAGGTGELFF. The CDR3 nucleotides are TGCGCCAGCAGCCGGCGGTCGGGGGGTGCAGGGGGTACCGGGGAGCTGTTTTTT.

This clonotype occurred many times. The genes are TRBV20-1 and TRBJ2-7; D gene ambiguous. V gave up 1 base and J gave up 3 bases, with 10 bases separating them. This CDR3 region has 13 residues. Germline CDR1 reads DFQATT; CDR2 reads SNEGSKA (reference sequence). Here the CDR3 reads CSARVGFGYEQYF. The CDR3 DNA sequence: TGCAGTGCTAGAGTAGGATTTGGCTACGAGCAGTACTTC.

There are many counts of this clonotype. The chain recombines TRBV5-1 with TRBJ2-3; D gene ambiguous. Deletions cut 4 bases from V and 1 base from J, with 10 bases between. Germline V lookup: CDR1 SGHRS, CDR2 YFSETQ. This CDR3 comprises 14 residues. CDR3 loop: CASSEGVGTDTQYF. DNA of the CDR3: TGCGCCAGCAGCGAAGGCGTAGGCACAGATACGCAGTATTTT.

There are many counts of this clonotype. The chain has TRBV10-1 and TRBJ2-7; TRBD2 agrees at 12 bases. The CDR3 is made up of 16 amino acids. The germline gives CDR1 WNHNN, CDR2 SYGVQD (reference sequence). V dropped 3 bases and J dropped 3; count of bases not matched to a gene: 6. The CDR3 loop is CASSDRPSGRDYEQYF. CDR3 in DNA: TGCGCCAGCAGTGACCGTCCTAGCGGGAGGGACTACGAGCAGTACTTC.

This clonotype came up many times. The chain recombines TRBV18 with TRBJ2-5, with 7 bases that match TRBD1. From germline, CDR1 is KGHSH and CDR2 LQKENI. This CDR3 region has 14 residues. J gave up 4 bases and V 3 bases, and 5 bases lay outside the gene matches. In DNA form, the CDR3 reads TGTGCCAGCTCACCTCAAACAGGGGCAGAGACCCAGTACTTC. Translating gives CASSPQTGAETQYF.